This TCR beta chain was profiled in a study of T cell responses to AZD1222 COVID-19 vaccine. Regarding the study as a whole: Baseline seropositives among AZD1222 recipients totaled only six or seven. Nearly half of the spike-specific TCRs reportedly recognize variant regions that carry no mutations. In a largely white British group with more females than males, clonal diversity was possibly underestimated. Repertoire sampling was restricted to post-peak T cell response timepoints.

Some clones are missing from TCRdb's copy, which holds only in-frame ones; the method was immunoSEQ multiplex PCR. The sample shows 100,000 to 150,000 clones, just over 90% of them seen only once. The germline V gene encodes CDR1 KGHDR and CDR2 SFDVKD. This CDR3 is 16 amino acids long. The germline V and J ends were trimmed by 3 bases and 4 bases, with 16 bases remaining between them. For this clone: The antigen is not known.

This chain connects TRBV24-1 to TRBJ2-3, with D perhaps matching TRBD2 (5 bases). The sequenced sample was peripheral blood, obtained 28 days after the second AZD1222 dose. This clonotype was sampled from an adult who received the AZD1222 COVID-19 vaccine. This CDR3 reads CATSDPRTGGADTQYF. The DNA of the CDR3 is TGTGCCACCAGTGATCCCCGGACCGGAGGAGCAGATACGCAGTATTTT.